These T cell receptor beta chains were read from a single sample in a study of beta chain features in type 1 diabetes. Profiling relied on immunoSEQ multiplex PCR, and the TCRdb table lists in-frame clones only, not all of them. Altogether hundreds of thousands of clones are present, roughly 14% being singletons, with the ten largest covering more than 0.025%. The specimen was naive CD4+ T cells from blood. The receptors stem from a woman in her 40s in good health. The CDR3 runs from the conserved cysteine through the conserved F or W. A D gene is named only where the DNA matches it firmly. Some rows mark clone size as missing; the rest say once, few, many or name a class of expanded clone.

D gene	V gene	clone size	J gene	CDR3 protein	CDR3 DNA
NA	TRBV7-2	NA	TRBJ1-1	CASSLKVSAEAFF	TGTGCCAGCAGCTTAAAAGTTTCGGCTGAAGCTTTCTTT
TRBD2	TRBV6-4	few	TRBJ2-3	CASSAGFGGVATDTQYF	TGTGCCAGCAGTGCCGGTTTCGGGGGGGTAGCCACAGATACGCAGTATTTT
NA	TRBV6-6	few	TRBJ1-5	CASSYPSSNQPQHF	TGTGCCAGCAGTTACCCATCCAGCAATCAGCCCCAGCATTTT
TRBD1	TRBV9	few	TRBJ1-2	CASSWGQGASNYGYTF	TGTGCCAGCAGCTGGGGACAGGGGGCGTCGAACTATGGCTACACCTTC
NA	TRBV19	NA	TRBJ2-3	CASSIPVGGGGTDTQYF	TGTGCCAGTAGTATCCCCGTGGGAGGGGGAGGCACAGATACGCAGTATTTT
NA	TRBV7-9	few	TRBJ1-5	CASSLAQGLGNQPQHF	TGTGCCAGCAGCTTAGCGCAGGGTTTAGGCAATCAGCCCCAGCATTTT
NA	TRBV28	few	TRBJ1-1	CASSLLKAAAFF	TGTGCCAGCAGTTTACTCAAAGCGGCGGCTTTCTTT
TRBD1	TRBV27	NA	TRBJ2-7	CASSFHGIGQGSYEQYF	TGTGCCAGCAGTTTTCACGGTATCGGACAGGGATCCTACGAGCAGTACTTC
NA	TRBV25-1	NA	TRBJ1-2	CASRDRHYGYTF	TGTGCCAGCAGAGACAGGCACTATGGCTACACCTTC
NA	TRBV29-1	NA	TRBJ1-3	CSVESLRGSKGNTIYF	TGCAGCGTTGAAAGCCTAAGGGGTTCTAAAGGAAACACCATATATTTT
NA	TRBV9	NA	TRBJ2-5	CASSAIANMGPETQYF	TGTGCCAGCAGCGCTATCGCGAATATGGGGCCAGAGACCCAGTACTTC
NA	TRBV6-4	NA	TRBJ1-2	CASSDDGAYGYTF	TGTGCCAGCAGTGACGATGGGGCCTATGGCTACACCTTC
NA	TRBV25-1	NA	TRBJ2-7	CASSTTVTYEQYF	TGTGCCAGCAGTACGACAGTCACCTACGAGCAGTACTTC
NA	TRBV5-4	NA	TRBJ2-1	CASSLVFGIAANSYNEQFF	TGTGCCAGCAGCTTGGTCTTCGGCATTGCGGCGAACTCCTACAATGAGCAGTTCTTC
TRBD1	TRBV5-1	NA	TRBJ1-4	CASSFRQGGNEKLFF	TGCGCCAGCAGCTTTAGACAGGGCGGTAATGAAAAACTGTTTTTT
TRBD1	TRBV2	NA	TRBJ1-3	CASTRQGGGNTIYF	TGTGCCAGCACGAGACAGGGAGGCGGAAACACCATATATTTT
TRBD1	TRBV5-1	few	TRBJ2-7	CASSLAGTAYEQYF	TGCGCCAGCAGCTTAGCCGGGACAGCCTACGAGCAGTACTTC
NA	TRBV29-1	few	TRBJ1-2	CSAKGHLANYGYTF	TGCAGCGCTAAGGGACACCTAGCTAACTATGGCTACACCTTC
TRBD2	TRBV5-1	few	TRBJ2-1	CASSTPRGVHNEQFF	TGCGCCAGCAGCACACCACGGGGGGTTCACAATGAGCAGTTCTTC
NA	TRBV28	NA	TRBJ1-6	CASSLVAANSPLHF	TGTGCCAGCAGTTTAGTAGCAGCTAATTCACCCCTCCACTTT